This TCR beta chain was recovered during a study of cytomegalovirus exposure and HLA in healthy donors. Across the whole study: HLA-typed donors were the source of about 85 million unique TCRs, which an early data release held.

Study observations and caveats: Across donors, presence/absence analyses took sequencing depth to be roughly uniform. Later, TCR association rates were found to vary by HLA locus, highest for DRB1 and lowest for HLA-C. The study labeled about 160 TCR beta chains cytomegalovirus-associated.

This clone was seen a few times. The antigen is not known. 60 Vbeta and 13 Jbeta primers were used in PCR. Generated by immunoSEQ multiplex PCR, the TCRdb table keeps only in-frame clones and is missing some. The sample consists of about 94,000 clones, around 66% of them appearing once. There are 16 residues in the CDR3. Germline V lookup: CDR1 MDHEN, CDR2 SYDVKM. Losses at the gene ends were 2 bases for V and 3 bases for J; bases not matched to a gene: 8. Specimen: PBMCs. This clonotype originated in a man aged 25 to 40 in good health and CMV-seronegative. The chain links TRBV28 to TRBJ1-1; TRBD1 matches at 8 bases. DNA of the CDR3: TGTGCCAGCAGTTTAATTGCCCAGGGGGCCCACACTGAAGCTTTCTTT. This gives the protein CASSLIAQGAHTEAFF.